Listed here are 4 T cell receptor beta chains from one sample, sequenced in a study of beta chain features in type 1 diabetes. Overall study findings and caveats: There was a moderate but significant shortening of TCRB CDR3s in all four CD4+ subsets of Type 1 diabetes patients.

Their antigens are not known. Every bit of the isolated RNA underwent reverse transcription, so sequencing read expressed TCRB transcripts. Profiling relied on immunoSEQ multiplex PCR, and the TCRdb table lists in-frame clones only, not all of them. The repertoire includes some 250,000 clones, approximately 10% of them detected once, and over 0.015% sits in the top ten. Sequencing input: naive CD4+ T cells from blood. The receptors derive from a man aged 25-45 years with type 1 diabetes.

In its sample, this clone was seen a few times. The gene calls are TRBV18 and TRBJ1-2; possible D gene TRBD1, 6 bases. Germline CDR1 reads KGHSH; CDR2 reads LQKENI. V gave up 6 bases and J gave up 6 bases, with 17 bases separating them. The CDR3 is 14 residues long. This CDR3 is CASSEQGGSNGYTF. CDR3 DNA: TGTGCCAGCTCCGAACAGGGAGGGTCCAATGGCTACACCTTC.

The chain links TRBV28 to TRBJ2-1; the match to TRBD1 covers 7 bases. The CDR3 runs 14 residues. Germline V CDR1 and CDR2: MDHEN, SYDVKM. V was pared by 6 bases and J by 6 bases, with 8 bases of the junction left unmatched. The CDR3 region has the DNA TGTGCCAGCAGCCCCCCCCAGGGGGTCAATGAGCAGTTCTTC. Encoded protein: CASSPPQGVNEQFF.

The chain employs TRBV4-3 and TRBJ1-3; D ambiguous. CDR1 and CDR2 from the germline V gene are LGHNA and YSLEER. The V end was cut by 0 bases, the J end by 1 base, with 16 bases between. The CDR3 loop spans 18 amino acids. CDR3 sequence: CASSQDPRRSGSGNTIYF. Here the CDR3 DNA reads TGCGCCAGCAGCCAAGACCCCCGCCGCTCGGGTTCTGGAAACACCATATATTTT.

About this clone itself: This same CDR3 is encoded by further DNA sequences in the sample. This chain uses TRBV5-1 with TRBJ2-3; D may be TRBD1 (5 bases). Trimming stripped 4 bases from V and 0 bases from J, with 9 bases between. Per the germline V gene, CDR1 is SGHRS and CDR2 is YFSETQ. CDR3 length equals 14 residues. The CDR3 sequence is CASSVGQSTDTQYF. The CDR3 nucleotides read TGCGCCAGCAGCGTCGGACAAAGCACAGATACGCAGTATTTT.